The 22 T cell receptor beta chains below were found in one sample sequenced in a study of regulatory T cells in long-lasting Graves disease (dated by TCRdb to about 2021). The library relied on multiplex PCR. The sequencer was an Illumina HiSeq 4000. iRepertoire HTBI primers and Arm-PCR amplification of CDR3 regions were used to construct TCR beta libraries. The public reads were quality trimmed at Q25 with fastp and then assembled into clones with MiXCR by TCRdb, keeping productive beta chains. Entries are consolidated by CDR3 protein sequence, retaining the most common genes and DNA. A total of about 500,000 distinct CDR3 sequences appear in this sample, about 11% of them only once. The ten top clones hold approximately 9.6% of the sample. Interpreted using the paper, the time point label stands for: newly diagnosed GD, antithyroid drugs for less than 3 months. For both TCR sequencing and RNA sequencing, RNA was extracted from PBMCs in TRIzol.

The sample was also linked to a second study, of T cells in Graves' hyperthyroidism and ophthalmopathy.

This specimen was peripheral blood mononuclear cells (PBMCs), taken at new diagnosis, from a patient treated with antithyroid drugs. The receptors come from a woman in her 30s with Graves disease. Donor details come from another sample of the same person, matched by shared clones.

In this sample, this clonotype turned up many times. This chain joins TRBV20-1 and TRBJ2-1; the D is unclear. The germline V gene has CDR1 DFQATT and CDR2 SNEGSKA (reference sequence). V lost 6 bases and J lost 10, with 13 bases in between. This CDR3 is built from 11 residues. In DNA form, the CDR3 reads TGCAGTGCCCCAGAAAGGGAAGAGCAGTTCTTC. Translated, it gives CSAPEREEQFF.

This clonotype showed up many times. This chain links TRBV19 with TRBJ1-5, with D hard to call. With 1 base removed from V and 2 bases from J, the gap between germline ends came to 6 bases. CDR3 length: 14 amino acids. CDR1 and CDR2 (germline): LNHDA, SQIVND (reference sequence). This CDR3 reads CASSIARGNQPQHF. As DNA, the CDR3 is TGTGCCAGTAGTATAGCGCGGGGCAATCAGCCCCAGCATTTT.

This clonotype was seen many times. This chain uses TRBV28 with TRBJ2-7, with D possibly called TRBD1 or TRBD2 (5 bases each). The CDR3 loop spans 15 amino acids. Germline V gives CDR1 MDHEN, CDR2 SYDVKM. Deletions cut 6 bases from V and 5 bases from J, with 20 bases between. The CDR3 nucleotides are TGTGCCAGCAGACTCCCCGGGGCTCGCGGGCACGAGCAGTACTTC. Its translation is CASRLPGARGHEQYF.

At least ten counts were recorded for this clonotype. The V call is TRBV20-1, the J call TRBJ1-1; D not resolved. The V gene lost 0 bases and the J gene lost 3 bases, with 5 bases spanning the gap. Germline CDR1 DFQATT, CDR2 SNEGSKA (reference sequence). This CDR3 contains 12 residues. CDR3 nucleotides: TGCAGTGCTAGAGAGGTGGACACTGAAGCTTTCTTT. It specifies CSAREVDTEAFF.

This clonotype was seen ten or more times. V usage is TRBV11-1 and J usage is TRBJ2-1, with D possibly TRBD2 on 7 matching bases. The CDR3 consists of 16 residues. Germline lookup yields CDR1 SGHAT and CDR2 FQDESV (reference sequence). V lost 2 bases to trimming and J lost 4 bases, with 15 bases between them. The CDR3 nucleotides are TGTGCCAGCAGCTTATTCCCTAGGGGGGGGTACAATGAGCAGTTCTTC. It codes for CASSLFPRGGYNEQFF.

This clonotype was observed at least ten times. The V and J genes are TRBV20-1 and TRBJ2-1; 7 bases align to TRBD1. Germline loops: CDR1 DFQATT, CDR2 SNEGSKA (reference sequence). This CDR3 region has 16 residues. Germline trimming cut 4 bases from V and 2 bases from J; bases unmatched to any gene: 11. CDR3 sequence: CSAIQRATGTYNEQFF. CDR3 nucleotides: TGCAGTGCTATCCAAAGGGCGACAGGGACCTACAATGAGCAGTTCTTC.

This clonotype was observed a few times. With only one base between it and a far larger clone, this is likely a read error. The chain uses TRBV6-2 or TRBV6-3 and TRBJ2-1, with D possibly being TRBD1 (6 bases). Germline-derived CDR1 and CDR2 are MNHEY and SVGEGT. The CDR3 covers 15 residues. The DNA for the CDR3 is TGTGCCAGCAGTCCCGGGGCGCAGGGGAGCAATGAGCAGCTCTTC. Translating it yields CASSPGAQGSNEQLF.

This clonotype was picked up many times. The CDR3 region is CASSSRRGTDTQYF. CDR3 DNA: TGTGCCAGTAGTTCCCGCCGCGGCACAGATACGCAGTATTTT. The chain is built from TRBV19 and TRBJ2-3; unclear D gene. Between the trimmed V and J ends, which lost 5 bases and 1 base, there was a span of 10 bases. There are 14 residues in the CDR3. Germline assignment: CDR1 LNHDA and CDR2 SQIVND (reference sequence).

This clonotype was seen repeatedly, ten times or more. The chain carries TRBV11-2 and TRBJ2-1, with TRBD2 matching over 8 bases. The CDR3 extends over 15 amino acids. Per germline, CDR1 SGHAT and CDR2 FQNNGV. V dropped 2 bases and J dropped 8; count of bases not matched to a gene: 8. The CDR3 sequence is CASSLTGLGGDEQFF. In DNA form, the CDR3 reads TGTGCCAGCAGCTTAACGGGACTAGGGGGTGATGAGCAGTTCTTC.

This clonotype has a count of ten or more. CDR3 amino acids: CASSRVAGGITDTQYF. The CDR3 DNA reads TGTGCCAGTAGTCGGGTAGCGGGAGGGATCACAGATACGCAGTATTTT. The chain carries TRBV19 and TRBJ2-3; TRBD2 matches at 11 bases. The CDR3 has 16 amino acids. V was clipped by 5 bases and J by 2 bases; unmatched bases: 6. Looked up from germline, CDR1 is LNHDA and CDR2 is SQIVND (reference sequence).

This clonotype was found many times. The V call is TRBV29-1, the J call TRBJ2-5; D is unresolved. In germline, CDR1 is SQVTM, CDR2 ANQGSEA. CDR3 length: 15 amino acids. V lost 0 bases and J 5 bases, leaving 16 bases between the germline ends. CDR3 protein: CSVEEAGRIGETQYF. DNA of the CDR3: TGCAGCGTTGAAGAAGCCGGCCGCATAGGGGAGACCCAGTACTTC.

To note about this clonotype: A clone one base away is much larger, so this may be a read error. The rearrangement links TRBV20-1 to TRBJ1-2; D unclear. V shed 6 bases and J shed 4 bases, with 21 bases lying between them. Per germline, CDR1 DFQATT and CDR2 SNEGSKA (reference sequence). This CDR3 has 15 amino acids. CDR3 region: CSAGSAGKASYGYTF. Written as DNA, the CDR3 is TGCAGTGCCGGGTCGGCGGGGAAAGCTAGCTATGGCTACACCTTC.

At least ten counts were recorded for this clonotype. V is TRBV2 and J is TRBJ1-1; tentative D call: TRBD1 (5 bases). V lost 4 bases and J 1 base, leaving 19 bases between the germline ends. Germline CDR1 SNHLY, CDR2 FYNNEI. The CDR3 sequence is 17 residues long. The CDR3 region is CASSGMAVGQGNTEAFF. CDR3 coding DNA: TGTGCCAGCAGTGGAATGGCGGTTGGGCAGGGGAACACTGAAGCTTTCTTT.

The table lists this clonotype with many counts. The chain employs TRBV29-1 and TRBJ1-1; D is perhaps TRBD1 (6 bases). Germline CDR1 and CDR2: SQVTM and ANQGSEA. V dropped 7 bases and J dropped 3 bases, with 18 bases sitting between them. This CDR3 has 14 residues. The CDR3 nucleotides are TGCAGCGCTGGCAGGGGCAGCGGTTACACTGAAGCTTTCTTT. The encoded protein is CSAGRGSGYTEAFF.

This clonotype was seen repeatedly, ten times or more. The V call is TRBV7-9, the J call TRBJ1-6; D not resolved. Germline V CDR1 and CDR2: SEHNR, FQNEAQ (reference sequence). The V and J ends lost 0 bases and 10 bases respectively, with 4 bases between them. The CDR3 covers 12 residues. The CDR3 is CASSLAGSPLHF. The CDR3 bases are TGTGCCAGCAGCTTAGCCGGATCACCCCTCCACTTT.

The count of this clonotype is one. At one end the junction does not follow the germline gene, possibly because of a read error. The J gene is TRBJ2-3, the V gene TRBV5-6; either TRBD1 or TRBD2 may fit D (6 bases each). The length of the CDR3 is 15 residues. Germline lookup yields CDR1 SGHDT and CDR2 YYEEEE. CDR3 DNA: TGTGCCAGCAGCTTCGGGGGCCCGGCCACAGATACGCAGTGTTTT. Translated, it gives CASSFGGPATDTQCF.

In this sample, this clonotype turned up many times. The V and J genes are TRBV2 and TRBJ1-5; a weak D match, TRBD1 (6 bases). Trimming took 7 bases from V and 2 from J, leaving 15 bases between them. Germline V gene data show CDR1 as SNHLY and CDR2 as FYNNEI. This CDR3 contains 15 residues. CDR3 residues: CASTPQGLGNQPQHF. The CDR3 DNA sequence: TGTGCCAGCACCCCACAGGGACTCGGCAATCAGCCCCAGCATTTT.

In regard to this clonotype: A much larger clone lies one base from this, so it may be a read error. The genes are TRBV13 and TRBJ2-7, with TRBD2 as a possible D gene (5 bases). In germline, CDR1 is PRHDT, CDR2 FYEKMQ (reference sequence). Trimming pared 4 bases from V and 4 bases from J, leaving 23 bases between. The CDR3 consists of 17 residues. The CDR3 spells CASSSHVGPGIVYEQYF. The DNA of the CDR3 is TGTGCCAGCAGCTCTCACGTAGGCCCCGGGATCGTATACGAGCAGTACTTC.

This chain connects TRBV7-2 to TRBJ2-7, with TRBD1 as a possible D gene (5 bases). The germline V gene encodes CDR1 SGHTA and CDR2 FQGNSA. The CDR3 sequence is 13 residues long. The germline V and J ends were trimmed by 4 bases and 6 bases, with 13 bases remaining between them. CDR3 sequence: CASSSLARAEQYF. The CDR3 bases are TGTGCCAGCAGCTCCTTGGCCAGGGCCGAGCAGTACTTC. Variable domain in full (rest from reference TRBV7-2 and TRBJ2-7): GAGVSQSPSNKVTEKGKDVELRCDPISGHTALYWYRQSLGQGLEFLIYFQGNSAPDKSGLPSDRFSAERTGGSVSTLTIQRTQQEDSAVYLCASSSLARAEQYFGPGTRLTVT.

This clonotype was detected ten times or more. The chain uses TRBV5-6 and TRBJ2-7, with 10 bases identical to TRBD1. The CDR3 is 15 residues long. Germline values: CDR1 SGHDT, CDR2 YYEEEE. After removal of 3 bases from V and 1 base from J, the junction contained 4 bases not matched to a gene. The CDR3 is CASSSDRGQSYEQYF. CDR3 DNA: TGTGCCAGCAGCTCCGACAGGGGGCAATCCTACGAGCAGTACTTC.

The rearrangement joins TRBV28 to TRBJ1-5, with D tentatively TRBD1 (6 bases). Germline V gene sequence: CDR1 MDHEN, CDR2 SYDVKM. V was clipped by 8 bases and J by 6 bases, with 29 bases between them. CDR3 size: 18 residues. Written as DNA, the CDR3 is TGTGCCAGCGCGGAAGCAGGGGTGATCGCCGGTCAGGCTCAGCCCCAGCATTTT. Its protein is CASAEAGVIAGQAQPQHF.

This clonotype was picked up many times. The gene calls are TRBV6-1 and TRBJ1-2; the D gene is possibly TRBD1 (5 bases). Germline V gives CDR1 MNHNS, CDR2 SASEGT. Deletions cut 5 bases from V and 5 bases from J, with 21 bases between. The CDR3 has 16 residues. CDR3 nucleotide sequence: TGTGCCAGCAGTCCGAAGCCAGGGATTCCGCTATATGGCTACACCTTC. Its protein is CASSPKPGIPLYGYTF.